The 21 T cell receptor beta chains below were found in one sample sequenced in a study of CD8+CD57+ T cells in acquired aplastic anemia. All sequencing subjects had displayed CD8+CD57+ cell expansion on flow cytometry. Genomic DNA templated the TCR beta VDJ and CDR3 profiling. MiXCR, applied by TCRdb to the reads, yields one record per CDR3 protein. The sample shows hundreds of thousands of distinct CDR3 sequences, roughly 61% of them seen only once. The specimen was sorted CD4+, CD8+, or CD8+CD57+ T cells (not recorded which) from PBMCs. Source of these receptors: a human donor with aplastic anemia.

CDR3 amino acids: CSATKTSAGYEQYF. The DNA for the CDR3 is TGCAGTGCTACTAAAACTAGCGCCGGATACGAGCAGTACTTC. This chain uses TRBV20-1 with TRBJ2-7, with 7 bases aligning to TRBD2. Germline CDR1 and CDR2: DFQATT and SNEGSKA (reference sequence). Trimming at V came to 4 bases and at J to 4 bases, leaving 10 bases not matched to a gene. The CDR3 extends over 14 amino acids.

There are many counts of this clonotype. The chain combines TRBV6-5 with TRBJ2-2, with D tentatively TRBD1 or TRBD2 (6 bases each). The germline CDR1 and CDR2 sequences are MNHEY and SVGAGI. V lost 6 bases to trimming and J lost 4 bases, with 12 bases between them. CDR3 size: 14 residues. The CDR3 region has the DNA TGTGCCAGCAGGGTACAGGGAGGCACCGGGGAGCTGTTTTTT. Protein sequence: CASRVQGGTGELFF.

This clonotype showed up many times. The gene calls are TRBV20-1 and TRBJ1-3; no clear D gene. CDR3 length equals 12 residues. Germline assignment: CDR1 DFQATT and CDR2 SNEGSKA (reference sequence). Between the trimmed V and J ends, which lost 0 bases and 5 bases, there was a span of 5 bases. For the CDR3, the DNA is TGCAGTGCTAGAGATGACAGAAACACCATATATTTT. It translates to CSARDDRNTIYF.

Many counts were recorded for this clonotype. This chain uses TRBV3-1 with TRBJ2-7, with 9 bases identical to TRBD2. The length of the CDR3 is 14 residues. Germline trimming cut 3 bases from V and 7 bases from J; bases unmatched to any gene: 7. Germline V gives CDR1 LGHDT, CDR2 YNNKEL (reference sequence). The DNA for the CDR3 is TGTGCCAGCAGCCAGGGTAGCGGGGGATGGGAGCAGTACTTC. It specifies CASSQGSGGWEQYF.

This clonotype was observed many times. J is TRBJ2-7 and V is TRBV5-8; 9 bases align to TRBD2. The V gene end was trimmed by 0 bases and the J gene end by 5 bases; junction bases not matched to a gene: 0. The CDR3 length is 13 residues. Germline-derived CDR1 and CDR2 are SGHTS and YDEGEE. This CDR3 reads CASSLGGRDEQYF. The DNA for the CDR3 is TGTGCCAGCAGCTTGGGCGGGAGGGACGAGCAGTACTTC.

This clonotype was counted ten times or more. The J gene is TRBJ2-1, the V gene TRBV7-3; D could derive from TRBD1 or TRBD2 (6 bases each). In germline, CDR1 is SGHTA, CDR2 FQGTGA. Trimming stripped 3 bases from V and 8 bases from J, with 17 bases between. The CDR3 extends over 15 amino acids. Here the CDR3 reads CASSFRGPGQDEQFF. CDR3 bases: TGTGCCAGCAGCTTCCGGGGGCCCGGTCAAGATGAGCAGTTCTTC.

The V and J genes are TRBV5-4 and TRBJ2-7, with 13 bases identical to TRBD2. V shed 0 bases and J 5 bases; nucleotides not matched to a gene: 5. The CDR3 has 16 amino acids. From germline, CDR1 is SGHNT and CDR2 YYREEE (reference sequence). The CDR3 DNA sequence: TGTGCCAGCAGCTTGGGACTAGCGGGGGGACTTCACGAGCAGTACTTC. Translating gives CASSLGLAGGLHEQYF.

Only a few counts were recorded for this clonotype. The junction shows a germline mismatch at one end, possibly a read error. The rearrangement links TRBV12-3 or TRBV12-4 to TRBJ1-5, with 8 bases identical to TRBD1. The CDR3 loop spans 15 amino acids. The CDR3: CASSLGAGGGQPQHF. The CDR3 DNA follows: TGTGCCAGCAGCTTAGGCGCAGGGGGCGGTCAGCCCCAGCATTTT.

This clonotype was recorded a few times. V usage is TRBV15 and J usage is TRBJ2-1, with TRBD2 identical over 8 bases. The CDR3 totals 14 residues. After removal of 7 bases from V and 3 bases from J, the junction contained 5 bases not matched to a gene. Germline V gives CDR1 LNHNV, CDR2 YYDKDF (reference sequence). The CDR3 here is CATITSGNYNEQFF. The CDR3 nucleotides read TGTGCCACCATCACTAGCGGAAACTACAATGAGCAGTTCTTC.

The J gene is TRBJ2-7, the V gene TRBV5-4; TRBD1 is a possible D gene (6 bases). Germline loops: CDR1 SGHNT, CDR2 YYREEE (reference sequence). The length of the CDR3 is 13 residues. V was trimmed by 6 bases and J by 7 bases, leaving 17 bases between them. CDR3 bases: TGTGCCAGCAAGGGGGTTTATGCCAATGAGCAGTACTTC. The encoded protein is CASKGVYANEQYF.

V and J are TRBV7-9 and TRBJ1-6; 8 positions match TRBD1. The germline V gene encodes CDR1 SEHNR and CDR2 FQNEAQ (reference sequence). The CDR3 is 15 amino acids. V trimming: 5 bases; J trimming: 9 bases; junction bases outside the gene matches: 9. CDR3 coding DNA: TGTGCCAGCAGCCCCGGGGCAGGGGGCAGTTCACCCCTCCACTTT. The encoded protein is CASSPGAGGSSPLHF. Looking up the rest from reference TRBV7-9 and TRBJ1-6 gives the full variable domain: DTGVSQNPRHKITKRGQNVTFRCDPISEHNRLYWYRQTLGQGPEFLTYFQNEAQLEKSRLLSDRFSAERPKGSFSTLEIQRTEQGDSAMYLCASSPGAGGSSPLHFGNGTRLTVT.

CDR3: CATSREAGNTEAFF. The CDR3 bases are TGTGCCACCAGCAGAGAAGCGGGGAACACTGAAGCTTTCTTT. The V call is TRBV15, the J call TRBJ1-1; D remains ambiguous. The V gene's germline CDR1 is LNHNV and CDR2 YYDKDF (reference sequence). The V end was cut by 0 bases, the J end by 1 base, with 6 bases between. This CDR3 spans 14 amino acids.

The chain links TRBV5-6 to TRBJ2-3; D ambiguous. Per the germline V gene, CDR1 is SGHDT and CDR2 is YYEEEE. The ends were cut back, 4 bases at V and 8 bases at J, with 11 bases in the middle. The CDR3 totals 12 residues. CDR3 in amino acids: CASSLGPGTQYF. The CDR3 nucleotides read TGTGCCAGCAGCCTAGGACCGGGTACGCAGTATTTT.

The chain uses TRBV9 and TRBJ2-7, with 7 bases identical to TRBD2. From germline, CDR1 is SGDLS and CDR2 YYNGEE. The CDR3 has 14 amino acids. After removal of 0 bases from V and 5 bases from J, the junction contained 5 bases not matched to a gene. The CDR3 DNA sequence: TGTGCCAGCAGCGTAGACGGGAGGATTAACGAGCAGTACTTC. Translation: CASSVDGRINEQYF.

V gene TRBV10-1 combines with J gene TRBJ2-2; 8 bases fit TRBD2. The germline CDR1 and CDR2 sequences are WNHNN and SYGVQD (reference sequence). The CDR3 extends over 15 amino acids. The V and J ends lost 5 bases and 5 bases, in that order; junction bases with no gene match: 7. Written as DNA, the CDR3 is TGCGCCAGCAGTTCCGGGACTAGAGGGACCGGGGAGCTGTTTTTT. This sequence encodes CASSSGTRGTGELFF.

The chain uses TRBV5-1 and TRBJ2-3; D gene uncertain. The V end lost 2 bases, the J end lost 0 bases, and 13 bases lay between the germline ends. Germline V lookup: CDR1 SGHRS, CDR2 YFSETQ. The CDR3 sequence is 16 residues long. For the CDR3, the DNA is TGCGCCAGCAGCTTCCTTTCGGAACCTAGCACAGATACGCAGTATTTT. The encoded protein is CASSFLSEPSTDTQYF.

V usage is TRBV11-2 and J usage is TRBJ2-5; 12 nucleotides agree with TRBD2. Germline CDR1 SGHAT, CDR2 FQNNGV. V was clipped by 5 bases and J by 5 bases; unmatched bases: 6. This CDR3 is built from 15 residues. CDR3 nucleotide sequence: TGTGCCAGCAGCGCGACTAGCGGGGGTGGTGAGACCCAGTACTTC. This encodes CASSATSGGGETQYF.

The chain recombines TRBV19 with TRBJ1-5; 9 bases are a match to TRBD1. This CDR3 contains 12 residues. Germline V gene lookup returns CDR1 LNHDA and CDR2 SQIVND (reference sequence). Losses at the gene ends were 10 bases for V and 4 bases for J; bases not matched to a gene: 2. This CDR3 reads CATGTGNQPQHF. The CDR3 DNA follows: TGTGCCACAGGGACAGGGAATCAGCCCCAGCATTTT.

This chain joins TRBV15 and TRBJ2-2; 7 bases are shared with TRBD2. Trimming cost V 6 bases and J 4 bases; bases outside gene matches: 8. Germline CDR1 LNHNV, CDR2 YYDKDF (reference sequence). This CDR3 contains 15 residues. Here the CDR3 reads CATRGGEGTTGELFF. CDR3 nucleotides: TGTGCCACCAGGGGAGGGGAGGGGACCACCGGGGAGCTGTTTTTT.

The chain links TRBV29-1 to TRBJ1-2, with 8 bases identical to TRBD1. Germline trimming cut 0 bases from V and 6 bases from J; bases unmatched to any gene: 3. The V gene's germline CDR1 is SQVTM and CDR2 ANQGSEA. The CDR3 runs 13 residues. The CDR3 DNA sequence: TGCAGCGTTGAAGATGGACAGGGTGATGGCTACACCTTC. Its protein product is CSVEDGQGDGYTF.

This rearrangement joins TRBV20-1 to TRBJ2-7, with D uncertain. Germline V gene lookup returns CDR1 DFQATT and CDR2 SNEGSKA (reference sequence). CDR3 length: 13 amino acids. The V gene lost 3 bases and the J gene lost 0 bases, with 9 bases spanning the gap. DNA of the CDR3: TGCAGTGCTAGGATCGGTGGCTCCTACGAGCAGTACTTC. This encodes CSARIGGSYEQYF.